What follows describes a single T cell receptor beta chain. These data come from a study of blood T cell repertoires in COVID-19. Profiled with immunoSEQ multiplex PCR; TCRdb holds only in-frame clones, not every one. The repertoire holds approximately 310,000 clones, with about nine tenths as singletons. Participant reports of clinical history set cohort assignment. Two negative PCRs, clearance, or symptom resolution had been documented for recovered Cohort 3 donors. The CDR3 runs 11 residues. The V gene's germline CDR1 is SGDLS and CDR2 YYNGEE. V gave up 6 bases and J gave up 6 bases, with 6 bases separating them.

Sequencing used PBMCs or T cells enriched from blood (not recorded which). This receptor was obtained from a man in his sixties who had recovered from COVID-19. This chain uses TRBV9 with TRBJ2-2, with D perhaps matching TRBD1 (6 bases). The CDR3 here is CASKGAGELFF. The CDR3 DNA is TGTGCCAGCAAGGGGGCCGGGGAGCTGTTTTTT.